The TCR beta chain under discussion was sequenced for a study of T-cell memory formation after mild COVID-19. Study outcomes and limitations: A subset of responding clones appeared in pre-infection memory, suggesting cross-reactive memory joined. For contracting clones, CD4+ ones sat mainly in CM and EM, CD8+ in EMRA.

Notes on this clonotype: Its antigen is unidentified.

TCRdb called the 5' RACE reads again in MiXCR, with one record for every CDR3 protein. The profile covers over 70,000 distinct CDR3 sequences, with approximately 13% appearing a single time and around 27% taken by the ten largest. V dropped 5 bases and J dropped 2; count of bases not matched to a gene: 5. This CDR3 is built from 17 residues. Germline assignment: CDR1 SGHTA and CDR2 FQGTGA. This clonotype was sampled from an adult woman who had mild COVID-19 (a few samples of this study predate the infection). Cell type and time point are not known. The specimen was PBMCs or a T cell subset sorted from them (not recorded which). The chain combines TRBV7-3 with TRBJ2-3, with TRBD2 matching over 15 bases. The CDR3 DNA sequence: TGTGCCAGCAGCCTGGGACTAGCGGGGGGTCCCACAGATACGCAGTATTTT. It specifies CASSLGLAGGPTDTQYF.